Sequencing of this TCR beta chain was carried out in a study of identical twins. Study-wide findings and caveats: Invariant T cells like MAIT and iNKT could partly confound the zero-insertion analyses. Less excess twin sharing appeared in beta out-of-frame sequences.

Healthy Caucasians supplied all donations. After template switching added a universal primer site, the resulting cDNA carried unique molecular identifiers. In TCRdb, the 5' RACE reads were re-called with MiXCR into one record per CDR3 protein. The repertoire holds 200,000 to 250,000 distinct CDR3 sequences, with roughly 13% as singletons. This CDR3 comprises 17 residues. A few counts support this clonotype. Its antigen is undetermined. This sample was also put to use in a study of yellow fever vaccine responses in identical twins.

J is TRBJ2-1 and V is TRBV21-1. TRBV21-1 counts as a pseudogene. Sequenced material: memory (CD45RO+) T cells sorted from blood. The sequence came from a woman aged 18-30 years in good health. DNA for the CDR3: TGTGCCAGCAGCCTCGCTCCGCGGAGTAGCTCCTACAATGAGCAGTTCTTC. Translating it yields CASSLAPRSSSYNEQFF.